Listed below are T cell receptor beta chains from one sample, sequenced in a study of OX40 agonist ivuxolimab in advanced cancers. Data came from immunoSEQ multiplex PCR; TCRdb stores just in-frame clones and leaves some out. Of approximately 60,000 clones in the sample, around four fifths were seen once. Source: CD4+ or CD8+ T cells sorted from blood, taken in a trial of the OX40 agonist ivuxolimab. Source of these receptors: an adult with an advanced solid tumor such as melanoma, head and neck, liver or kidney cancer. The CDR3 runs from the conserved cysteine through the conserved F or W. The D gene is left open where the match is weak. The size of a clone is reported for some rows only, either as once, few or many, or as a class for expanded clones.

J gene	D gene	clone size	V gene	CDR3 protein	CDR3 DNA
TRBJ1-5	-	-	TRBV5-8	CASSFRQSNQPQHF	TGTGCCAGCAGCTTTAGACAGAGCAATCAGCCCCAGCATTTT
TRBJ2-7	-	-	TRBV6-5	CASSRPGDSYEQYF	TGTGCCAGCAGTCGGCCGGGAGACTCCTACGAGCAGTACTTC
TRBJ2-3	-	-	TRBV9	CASSPRGSTDTQYF	TGTGCCAGCAGCCCCCGGGGTAGCACAGATACGCAGTATTTT
TRBJ2-4	-	-	TRBV11-2	CASSHPRDPGWDIQYF	TGTGCCAGCAGCCACCCCCGGGACCCTGGGTGGGACATTCAGTACTTC
TRBJ2-1	-	-	TRBV6-6	CASSYSGNEQFF	TGTGCCAGCAGTTACTCGGGCAATGAGCAGTTCTTC
TRBJ2-3	-	-	TRBV5-1	CASSLARQSTDTQYF	TGCGCCAGCAGCTTGGCTCGGCAGAGCACAGATACGCAGTATTTT
TRBJ1-1	-	-	TRBV2	CASSPPAGRGNTEAFF	TGTGCCAGCAGCCCCCCGGCAGGACGTGGGAACACTGAAGCTTTCTTT
TRBJ2-3	-	-	TRBV6-4	CASSERRGFGTDTQYF	TGTGCCAGCAGTGAACGCAGGGGTTTCGGCACAGATACGCAGTATTTT
TRBJ2-7	TRBD2	-	TRBV7-8	CASSTEGGSYEQYF	TGTGCCAGCAGCACTGAGGGAGGGTCCTACGAGCAGTACTTC
TRBJ2-1	TRBD2	-	TRBV6-6	CASSLAGSSYNEQFF	TGTGCCAGCAGCCTAGCGGGGAGCTCCTACAATGAGCAGTTCTTC
TRBJ2-1	-	-	TRBV7-2	CASSSDRYEQFF	TGTGCCAGCAGCTCAGACAGATACGAGCAGTTCTTC
TRBJ2-7	TRBD1	-	TRBV11-1	CASSLDRGPYEQYF	TGTGCCAGCAGCTTAGACAGGGGGCCGTACGAGCAGTACTTC
TRBJ1-1	-	-	TRBV18	CASSPFLPGRQNTEAFF	TGTGCCAGCTCACCATTCCTTCCCGGGAGACAGAACACTGAAGCTTTCTTT
TRBJ1-1	-	-	TRBV2	CASRVEFEAFF	TGTGCCAGCAGAGTGGAGTTTGAAGCTTTCTTT
TRBJ2-5	-	once	TRBV11-2	CASSSGYSEREETQYF	TGTGCCAGCAGCTCCGGATATTCCGAACGTGAAGAGACCCAGTACTTC
TRBJ2-3	-	-	TRBV7-9	CASSLATLSSSTDTQYF	TGTGCCAGCAGCTTAGCAACCCTATCCTCTAGCACAGATACGCAGTATTTT
TRBJ1-1	TRBD1	once	TRBV7-2	CASSPGGWLNTEAFF	TGTGCCAGCAGCCCAGGGGGCTGGCTGAACACTGAAGCTTTCTTT
TRBJ2-3	TRBD1	-	TRBV7-7	CASSPTGGADTQYF	TGTGCTAGCAGCCCCACAGGGGGCGCGGATACGCAGTATTTT
TRBJ2-7	TRBD1	medium-sized	TRBV11-3	CASSLEGGGYEQYF	TGTGCCAGCAGCTTAGAAGGGGGCGGCTACGAGCAGTACTTC
TRBJ1-2	TRBD1	-	TRBV29-1	CSVEDPGTGNPYGYTF	TGCAGCGTTGAAGATCCCGGGACAGGGAACCCATATGGCTACACCTTC
TRBJ2-6	TRBD1	-	TRBV5-6	CASSLWDRVGANVLTF	TGTGCCAGCAGCTTGTGGGACAGGGTCGGGGCCAACGTCCTGACTTTC
TRBJ2-5	TRBD1	-	TRBV5-1	CASSGTGGGETQYF	TGCGCCAGTTCGGGGACAGGAGGGGGAGAGACCCAGTACTTC
TRBJ1-5	-	medium-sized	TRBV6-5	CASSYSRGEMGQPQHF	TGTGCCAGCAGTTACTCGAGGGGGGAAATGGGTCAGCCCCAGCATTTT
TRBJ2-3	-	-	TRBV4-1	CASSLGQDTQYF	TGCGCCAGCAGCCTCGGACAGGATACGCAGTATTTT
TRBJ1-2	-	-	TRBV6-6	CASSYSKERMGYTF	TGTGCCAGCAGTTACTCGAAGGAGCGCATGGGCTACACCTTC
TRBJ2-3	TRBD1	-	TRBV19	CASSIPGGSTDTQYF	TGTGCCAGTAGTATCCCAGGGGGTTCCACAGATACGCAGTATTTT
TRBJ2-7	TRBD1	-	TRBV5-6	CATEGGGSYEQYF	TGTGCCACCGAAGGGGGCGGCTCCTACGAGCAGTACTTC
TRBJ1-6	TRBD1	-	TRBV4-1	CASSQGQGAASPLHF	TGCGCCAGCAGCCAAGGACAGGGGGCCGCTTCACCCCTCCACTTT
TRBJ2-3	-	-	TRBV5-1	CASSLNRRNTQYF	TGCGCCAGCAGCTTGAACCGGAGGAATACGCAGTATTTT
TRBJ1-1	-	-	TRBV9	CASSARNRENTEAFF	TGTGCCAGCAGCGCCCGAAACAGGGAGAACACTGAAGCTTTCTTT
TRBJ2-7	-	medium-sized	TRBV27	CASSPNGAESYEQYF	TGTGCCAGCAGTCCGAACGGGGCCGAATCCTACGAGCAGTACTTC
TRBJ1-3	TRBD1	-	TRBV7-9	CASSLDRGHGNTIYF	TGTGCCAGCAGCTTAGACAGGGGGCATGGAAACACCATATATTTT
TRBJ1-1	-	-	TRBV7-9	CASSLSPSNTEAFF	TGTGCCAGCAGCTTGTCGCCCTCGAACACTGAAGCTTTCTTT
TRBJ2-3	-	few	TRBV5-5	CASSLGRVGTDTQYF	TGTGCCAGCAGCTTGGGTAGGGTTGGCACAGATACGCAGTATTTT
TRBJ2-3	-	-	TRBV5-6	CASSYATDTQYF	TGTGCCAGCAGTTACGCTACAGATACGCAGTATTTT
TRBJ1-6	-	-	TRBV5-6	CASSLDTVDNSPLHF	TGTGCCAGCAGCTTGGATACGGTAGATAATTCACCCCTCCACTTT
TRBJ1-1	-	-	TRBV2	CASSEPRRNTEAFF	TGTGCCAGCAGTGAACCCCGGAGGAACACTGAAGCTTTCTTT
TRBJ1-1	TRBD1	-	TRBV7-9	CASSLYGDRGPTEAFF	TGTGCCAGCAGCCTTTACGGCGACAGGGGGCCCACTGAAGCTTTCTTT
TRBJ1-5	TRBD1	-	TRBV29-1	CSVADRAGQPQHF	TGCAGCGTTGCAGACAGGGCCGGGCAGCCCCAGCATTTT
TRBJ2-2	TRBD2	once	TRBV19	CASMGVSGTVGPGELFF	TGTGCCAGTATGGGTGTTAGCGGGACCGTCGGCCCCGGGGAGCTGTTTTTT
TRBJ2-3	TRBD2	-	TRBV7-3	CASSSDLAGTSTDTQYF	TGTGCCAGCAGCTCCGACTTAGCGGGGACTAGCACAGATACGCAGTATTTT
TRBJ1-4	-	-	TRBV18	CASSPGHYNEKLFF	TGTGCCAGCTCACCGGGACATTATAATGAAAAACTGTTTTTT
TRBJ2-3	TRBD2	-	TRBV4-2	CASSRTSGDTQYF	TGTGCCAGCAGCCGGACTAGCGGAGATACGCAGTATTTT
TRBJ1-2	-	-	TRBV27	CASSDPGKRYTF	TGTGCCAGCAGTGACCCCGGGAAGAGATACACCTTC
TRBJ2-1	-	-	TRBV11-3	CASSLDWWNEQFF	TGTGCCAGCAGCTTAGATTGGTGGAATGAGCAGTTCTTC
TRBJ2-1	-	few	TRBV27	CASGTLSSYNEQFF	TGTGCCAGCGGTACCTTAAGCTCCTACAATGAGCAGTTCTTC
TRBJ2-7	-	-	TRBV5-4	CASSLQLSSYEQYF	TGTGCCAGCAGCTTGCAACTGAGCTCCTACGAGCAGTACTTC